The present T cell receptor (beta chain) was sequenced within a study of shared clonotypes between healthy human individuals. Study-level points and caveats: Only a few donors were included, so the genetic and exposure-history diversity represented was limited.

As originally analysed: ImmunoSEQ junction-only sequences lacked quality scores, so their filtering differed. Libraries were prepared by immunoSEQ multiplex PCR; TCRdb keeps only in-frame clonotypes and omits some of them. D and trimming come from the DNA, and the V and J calls and clone size come from that table. The table has about 1.4 million clones, 96% seen once. Turning to this clone: Its target is not known.

CDR1 SGHAT and CDR2 FQNNGV come from the germline V gene. V lost 5 bases, J lost 2 bases, and 7 bases stayed unmatched. The CDR3 covers 15 residues. The V and J genes are TRBV11-2 and TRBJ2-5; 8 bases are a match to TRBD2. Sequenced: naive CD4+ T cells sorted from blood. Subset denoted: CD45RA+ positively selected. The sequence came from a man aged 30 to 39 in good health. The CDR3 sequence: CASSPGTRAQETQYF. The DNA for the CDR3 is TGTGCCAGCAGCCCCGGGACTAGGGCGCAAGAGACCCAGTACTTC. Combining the CDR3 with reference TRBV11-2 and TRBJ2-5 gives the whole variable domain EAGVAQSPRYKIIEKRQSVAFWCNPISGHATLYWYQQILGQGPKLLIQFQNNGVVDDSQLPKDRFSAERLKGVDSTLKIQPAKLEDSAVYLCASSPGTRAQETQYFGPGTRLLVL.